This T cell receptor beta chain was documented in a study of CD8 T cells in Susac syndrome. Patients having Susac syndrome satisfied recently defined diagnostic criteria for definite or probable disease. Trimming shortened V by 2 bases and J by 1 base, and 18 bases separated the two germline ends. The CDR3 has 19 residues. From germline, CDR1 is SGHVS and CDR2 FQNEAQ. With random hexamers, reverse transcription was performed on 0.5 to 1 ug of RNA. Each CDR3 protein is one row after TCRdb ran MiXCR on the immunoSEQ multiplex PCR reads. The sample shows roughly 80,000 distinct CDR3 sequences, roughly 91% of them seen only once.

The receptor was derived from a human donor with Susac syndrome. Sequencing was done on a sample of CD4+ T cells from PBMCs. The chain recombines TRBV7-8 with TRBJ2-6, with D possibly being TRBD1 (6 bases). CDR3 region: CASSLRSGRGTSGANVLTF. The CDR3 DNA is TGTGCCAGCAGCTTACGAAGCGGCAGGGGAACTTCTGGGGCCAACGTCCTGACTTTC.